A selection of T cell receptor beta chains follows, all from one sample in a study of blood T cell repertoires in COVID-19. The repertoire was sequenced with immunoSEQ multiplex PCR; TCRdb's copy has only in-frame clones and lacks some. The data show just over 300,000 clones, roughly 90% seen once. The sequenced material came from PBMCs or T cells enriched from blood (not recorded which). These receptors all come from a woman aged 18-29 years who had recovered from COVID-19. Each CDR3 is given with its conserved first and last residue. Each record gives: CDR3 protein, J gene, CDR3 length, V gene.

CDR3 protein: CASSLLAGGGTEAFF
J gene: TRBJ1-1
CDR3 length: 15
V gene: TRBV28

CDR3 protein: CASSKGTEPMNTEAFF
J gene: TRBJ1-1
CDR3 length: 16
V gene: TRBV21-1

CDR3 protein: CASSPTGPWNYGYTF
J gene: TRBJ1-2
CDR3 length: 15
V gene: TRBV18

CDR3 protein: CASRTGVNEKLFF
J gene: TRBJ1-4
CDR3 length: 13
V gene: TRBV2

CDR3 protein: CASSDSTVNTEAFF
J gene: TRBJ1-1
CDR3 length: 14
V gene: TRBV6-4

CDR3 protein: CATSIGSTDTQYF
J gene: TRBJ2-3
CDR3 length: 13
V gene: TRBV15

CDR3 protein: CSVQHRASNEKLFF
J gene: TRBJ1-4
CDR3 length: 14
V gene: TRBV29-1

CDR3 protein: CAWSLLAGGTNEQFF
J gene: TRBJ2-1
CDR3 length: 15
V gene: TRBV30

CDR3 protein: CASSQVPAVLQFF
J gene: TRBJ2-1
CDR3 length: 13
V gene: TRBV14

CDR3 protein: CASSLDRGGEKLFF
J gene: TRBJ1-4
CDR3 length: 14
V gene: TRBV5-6

CDR3 protein: CASSLLAGDQPQHF
J gene: TRBJ1-5
CDR3 length: 14
V gene: TRBV27

CDR3 protein: CASSYRDRGRGYTF
J gene: TRBJ1-2
CDR3 length: 14
V gene: TRBV6-5

CDR3 protein: CAWTNRAGQPQHF
J gene: TRBJ1-5
CDR3 length: 13
V gene: TRBV30

CDR3 protein: CATSRLDYNEQFF
J gene: TRBJ2-1
CDR3 length: 13
V gene: TRBV15

CDR3 protein: CASNHFGSSGYTF
J gene: TRBJ1-2
CDR3 length: 13
V gene: TRBV19

CDR3 protein: CASIQNTEAFF
J gene: TRBJ1-1
CDR3 length: 11
V gene: TRBV2

CDR3 protein: CASSLASRANSPLHF
J gene: TRBJ1-6
CDR3 length: 15
V gene: TRBV5-1

CDR3 protein: CASSLAVAGTDTQYF
J gene: TRBJ2-3
CDR3 length: 15
V gene: TRBV5-1

CDR3 protein: CASSHAGTENSPLHF
J gene: TRBJ1-6
CDR3 length: 15
V gene: TRBV5-1

CDR3 protein: CASSHPADSSGNTIYF
J gene: TRBJ1-3
CDR3 length: 16
V gene: TRBV28

CDR3 protein: CASSRSGSYEQYF
J gene: TRBJ2-7
CDR3 length: 13
V gene: TRBV7-8

CDR3 protein: CASSLWAGKNSPLHF
J gene: TRBJ1-6
CDR3 length: 15
V gene: TRBV5-4

CDR3 protein: CASSMGGGTGELFF
J gene: TRBJ2-2
CDR3 length: 14
V gene: TRBV7-2

CDR3 protein: CASSPRRGQGASTLCGYTF
J gene: TRBJ1-2
CDR3 length: 19
V gene: TRBV6-2/TRBV6-3

CDR3 protein: CATSRRRTGSPYGYTF
J gene: TRBJ1-2
CDR3 length: 16
V gene: TRBV15

CDR3 protein: CASSLKPPRFYGYTF
J gene: TRBJ1-2
CDR3 length: 15
V gene: TRBV28

CDR3 protein: CASSSAGTSPYNEQFF
J gene: TRBJ2-1
CDR3 length: 16
V gene: TRBV3-1/TRBV3-2

CDR3 protein: CASSPWTGGNNEQFF
J gene: TRBJ2-1
CDR3 length: 15
V gene: TRBV18

CDR3 protein: CASSDRSNYGYTF
J gene: TRBJ1-2
CDR3 length: 13
V gene: TRBV2

CDR3 protein: CASSVQGIGELFF
J gene: TRBJ2-2
CDR3 length: 13
V gene: TRBV27

CDR3 protein: CASSQTGVSGNTIYF
J gene: TRBJ1-3
CDR3 length: 15
V gene: TRBV6-5

CDR3 protein: CASTGPPGYTF
J gene: TRBJ1-2
CDR3 length: 11
V gene: TRBV28

CDR3 protein: CASLGLEQSPLHF
J gene: TRBJ1-6
CDR3 length: 13
V gene: TRBV18

CDR3 protein: CASSLDRGRNQPQHF
J gene: TRBJ1-5
CDR3 length: 15
V gene: TRBV6-2/TRBV6-3

CDR3 protein: CASSLQGLTEAFF
J gene: TRBJ1-1
CDR3 length: 13
V gene: TRBV27

CDR3 protein: CASRTANTGELFF
J gene: TRBJ2-2
CDR3 length: 13
V gene: TRBV12-3/TRBV12-4

CDR3 protein: CASSTRQRNYGYTF
J gene: TRBJ1-2
CDR3 length: 14
V gene: TRBV27

CDR3 protein: CASSSNLDSLAYNSPLHF
J gene: TRBJ1-6
CDR3 length: 18
V gene: TRBV28

CDR3 protein: CASRGAGGIYEQYF
J gene: TRBJ2-7
CDR3 length: 14
V gene: TRBV27

CDR3 protein: CASTPSVNTGELFF
J gene: TRBJ2-2
CDR3 length: 14
V gene: TRBV27